The present T cell receptor beta chain was sequenced within a study of breast tumors, draining lymph nodes, adjacent tissues. The V end lost 3 bases, the J end lost 6 bases, and 11 bases lay between the germline ends. This CDR3 contains 13 residues. Per germline, CDR1 MNHNS and CDR2 SASEGT. TCRdb fed the multiplex PCR reads into MiXCR, producing one record per CDR3 protein. The sample shows fewer than 250,000 distinct CDR3 sequences, about a third of them seen only once. This clonotype was seen at least ten times. Axillary draining lymph nodes of breast cancer patients supplied the node samples. The V and J genes are TRBV6-1 and TRBJ1-2, with D possibly matching TRBD1 (5 bases). Sequenced material: axillary lymph node tissue. The receptor was derived from a female donor with breast cancer. Some clones in this sample may be carry-over from other donors' samples. Here the CDR3 DNA reads TGTGCCAGCAGTGATCAGGGATCGGATGGCTACACCTTC. Translation gives CASSDQGSDGYTF.